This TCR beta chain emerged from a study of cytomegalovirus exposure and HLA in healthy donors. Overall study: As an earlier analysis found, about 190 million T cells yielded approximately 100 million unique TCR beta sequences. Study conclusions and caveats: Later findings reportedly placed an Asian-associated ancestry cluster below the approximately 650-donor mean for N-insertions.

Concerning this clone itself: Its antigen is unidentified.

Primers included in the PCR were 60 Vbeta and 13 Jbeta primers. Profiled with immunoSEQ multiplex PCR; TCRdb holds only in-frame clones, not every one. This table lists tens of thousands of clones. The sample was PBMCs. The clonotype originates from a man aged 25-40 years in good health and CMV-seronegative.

The CDR3 is CASSFGQGKTQYF. CDR3 nucleotide sequence: TGTGCCAGCAGCTTTGGGCAGGGGAAGACCCAGTACTTC. This rearrangement joins TRBV7-9 to TRBJ2-5, with D tentatively TRBD1 (6 bases). The germline V and J ends were trimmed by 3 bases and 6 bases, with 11 bases remaining between them. The CDR3 runs to 13 residues. Germline assignment: CDR1 SEHNR and CDR2 FQNEAQ (reference sequence).